Presented here are 17 T cell receptor beta chains from one specimen sequenced in a study of T cell responses to AZD1222 COVID-19 vaccine. Sequencing was performed with immunoSEQ multiplex PCR; in TCRdb, only in-frame clones are kept and a portion is missing. The sample lists about 82,000 clones; 85% to 90% were seen once. Sequencing used peripheral blood, obtained on day 0 of AZD1222 vaccination. The receptors stem from an adult in good health.

This chain uses TRBV2 with TRBJ1-2; TRBD1 might be the D (6 bases). The CDR3 is 15 residues long. The germline CDR1 and CDR2 sequences are SNHLY and FYNNEI. Trimming pared 4 bases from V and 5 bases from J, leaving 17 bases between. CDR3 sequence (DNA): TGTGCCAGCAGTGCAACCCGGACAGATCGGTATGGCTACACCTTC. Protein: CASSATRTDRYGYTF.

V and J are TRBV28 and TRBJ2-1; no clear D. This CDR3 spans 15 amino acids. Trimming took 6 bases from V and 5 from J, leaving 17 bases between them. Germline CDR1 and CDR2: MDHEN and SYDVKM. CDR3 sequence reads: CASRDPSEYHNEQFF. The CDR3 DNA follows: TGTGCCAGCAGGGACCCCTCGGAATATCACAATGAGCAGTTCTTC.

The chain links TRBV7-9 to TRBJ2-5, with TRBD2 identical over 8 bases. CDR1 and CDR2 from the germline V gene are SEHNR and FQNEAQ (reference sequence). The CDR3 has 17 amino acids. V lost 1 base and J lost 2; bases outside the gene matches: 9. The CDR3 sequence: CASSLGGAGAWQETQYF. The CDR3 DNA sequence: TGTGCCAGCAGCTTAGGGGGAGCGGGGGCTTGGCAAGAGACCCAGTACTTC.

A single count supports this clone. The chain joins TRBV10-3 to TRBJ2-7; 8 positions match TRBD2. In germline, CDR1 is ENHRY, CDR2 SYGVKD. The length of the CDR3 is 14 residues. The V and J ends lost 6 bases and 2 bases, in that order; junction bases with no gene match: 6. CDR3 nucleotides: TGTGCCATCAGCCTTAGCGGGGCGGCCTACGAGCAGTACTTC. Translated, it gives CAISLSGAAYEQYF.

This chain connects TRBV6-4 to TRBJ2-2; 8 positions match TRBD2. V gave up 10 bases and J gave up 1 base; unmatched junction bases: 11. This CDR3 spans 16 amino acids. Germline assignment: CDR1 MRHNA and CDR2 SNTAGT. CDR3 loop: CANLGGEEKNTGELFF. In DNA, the CDR3 is TGTGCCAACCTCGGGGGGGAAGAAAAGAACACCGGGGAGCTGTTTTTT.

J is TRBJ2-2 and V is TRBV9; a weak D match, TRBD2 (5 bases). CDR1 is SGDLS, CDR2 YYNGEE, per germline. The CDR3 spans 16 residues. Trimming removed 4 bases at V and 0 bases at J, with 13 bases between. Written as DNA, the CDR3 is TGTGCCAGCAGCCCCGTGGTACTAGCGAACACCGGGGAGCTGTTTTTT. This sequence encodes CASSPVVLANTGELFF.

The rearrangement joins TRBV11-3 to TRBJ1-4; 7 bases line up with TRBD1. J lost 5 bases, V lost 1 base, and 4 bases had no gene match. This CDR3 has 15 residues. Per the germline V gene, CDR1 is SGHNT and CDR2 is YENEEA. DNA of the CDR3: TGTGCCAGCAGCTTAGGACAGGGAGAGAATGAAAAACTGTTTTTT. Translated: CASSLGQGENEKLFF.

The J gene is TRBJ2-7, the V gene TRBV6-5; a weak D match, TRBD1 (6 bases). This CDR3 has 13 residues. CDR1 is MNHEY, CDR2 SVGAGI, per germline. With 6 bases removed from V and 2 bases from J, the gap between germline ends came to 11 bases. In DNA, the CDR3 is TGTGCCAGCAGGCCGGGACATACCTACGAGCAGTACTTC. Translating it yields CASRPGHTYEQYF.

To note about this clone: At one boundary the junction diverges from the germline segment, which might be a read error. The chain has TRBV12-3 or TRBV12-4 and TRBJ2-3; no clear D. The CDR3 has 10 residues. The CDR3 sequence: CASSKKTADF. The CDR3 nucleotides are TGTGCCAGCAGTAAAAAGACGGCGGATTTT.

This chain connects TRBV19 to TRBJ1-2, with D perhaps matching TRBD1 (5 bases). The germline V and J ends were trimmed by 10 bases and 3 bases, with 18 bases remaining between them. The CDR3 spans 14 residues. Germline V gene lookup returns CDR1 LNHDA and CDR2 SQIVND (reference sequence). The DNA for the CDR3 is TGTGCCACCGGTCCCAGGGTGGACCACTATGGCTACACCTTC. It translates to CATGPRVDHYGYTF. The full variable domain, completed using reference TRBV19 and TRBJ1-2, is DGGITQSPKYLFRKEGQNVTLSCEQNLNHDAMYWYRQDPGQGLRLIYYSQIVNDFQKGDIAEGYSVSREKKESFPLTVTSAQKNPTAFYLCATGPRVDHYGYTFGSGTRLTVV.

The chain recombines TRBV6-5 with TRBJ2-5; D remains ambiguous. V lost 7 bases and J 4 bases, leaving 13 bases between the germline ends. Germline V gene lookup returns CDR1 MNHEY and CDR2 SVGAGI. The CDR3 covers 13 residues. The DNA for the CDR3 is TGTGCCAGCAATCGAGCGAAGTCAGAGACCCAGTACTTC. Its protein is CASNRAKSETQYF.

This chain joins TRBV7-6 and TRBJ2-7, with 8 bases aligning to TRBD2. V gave up 5 bases and J gave up 5 bases; unmatched junction bases: 17. CDR3 length: 17 residues. Germline CDR1 and CDR2: SGHVS and FNYEAQ. For the CDR3, the DNA is TGTGCCAGCAGCCCCCGGTGGCTAGCGGGTGGGGTTCACGAGCAGTACTTC. The encoded protein is CASSPRWLAGGVHEQYF. The full variable domain, with the rest looked up from reference TRBV7-6 and TRBJ2-7, is GAGVSQSPRYKVTKRGQDVALRCDPISGHVSLYWYRQALGQGPEFLTYFNYEAQQDKSGLPNDRFSAERPEGSISTLTIQRTEQRDSAMYRCASSPRWLAGGVHEQYFGPGTRLTVT.

This chain uses TRBV19 with TRBJ1-3; tentatively, D is TRBD1 (6 bases). The CDR3 length is 15 residues. In germline, CDR1 is LNHDA, CDR2 SQIVND (reference sequence). The V gene lost 7 bases and the J gene lost 2 bases, with 15 bases spanning the gap. The CDR3 is CASTRSGAAGNTIYF. Written as DNA, the CDR3 is TGTGCCAGTACCCGATCGGGGGCTGCTGGAAACACCATATATTTT. Combining the CDR3 with reference TRBV19 and TRBJ1-3 gives the whole variable domain DGGITQSPKYLFRKEGQNVTLSCEQNLNHDAMYWYRQDPGQGLRLIYYSQIVNDFQKGDIAEGYSVSREKKESFPLTVTSAQKNPTAFYLCASTRSGAAGNTIYFGEGSWLTVV.

The V and J genes are TRBV2 and TRBJ2-1, with a weak D call TRBD1 (6 bases). The ends were cut back, 6 bases at V and 9 bases at J, with 18 bases in the middle. This CDR3 has 14 amino acids. Germline V gives CDR1 SNHLY, CDR2 FYNNEI. The CDR3 DNA follows: TGTGCCAGCAGCGGATTAACAGGGTATAGTGAGCAGTTCTTC. Protein: CASSGLTGYSEQFF.

The V call is TRBV5-5, the J call TRBJ1-4, with a tentative D call TRBD1 (5 bases). Germline CDR1 SGHKS, CDR2 YYEKEE (reference sequence). V was clipped by 0 bases and J by 4 bases, with 7 bases between them. The CDR3 has 14 residues. The CDR3, as DNA: TGTGCCAGCAGCTTGGGGGACGGTAATGAAAAACTGTTTTTT. As protein: CASSLGDGNEKLFF. The full variable domain, with the rest looked up from reference TRBV5-5 and TRBJ1-4, is DAGVTQSPTHLIKTRGQQVTLRCSPISGHKSVSWYQQVLGQGPQFIFQYYEKEERGRGNFPDRFSARQFPNYSSELNVNALLLGDSALYLCASSLGDGNEKLFFGSGTQLSVL.

The rearrangement joins TRBV10-3 to TRBJ2-7; D is possibly TRBD2 (6 bases). Trimming took 7 bases from V and 1 from J, leaving 14 bases between them. Per germline, CDR1 ENHRY and CDR2 SYGVKD. CDR3 size: 14 residues. CDR3 in amino acids: CAITAGTGSYEQYF. The CDR3 DNA reads TGTGCCATCACGGCCGGGACTGGGTCCTACGAGCAGTACTTC.

This clone has a handful of counts. The chain couples TRBV11-1 to TRBJ1-1; TRBD1 matches at 10 bases. J was trimmed by 3 bases and V by 3 bases; bases with no gene match: 1. Germline V gene data show CDR1 as SGHAT and CDR2 as FQDESV (reference sequence). The CDR3 is made up of 14 amino acids. CDR3 sequence: CASSLGQGYTEAFF. The CDR3 nucleotides are TGTGCCAGCAGCTTGGGACAGGGGTACACTGAAGCTTTCTTT.